Following are 30 T cell receptor beta chains from one sample sequenced in a study of beta chain features in type 1 diabetes. Reverse transcribing all isolated RNA meant expressed TCRB transcripts were sequenced. Profiled with immunoSEQ multiplex PCR; TCRdb holds only in-frame clones, not every one. The sample has 850,000 to 900,000 clones, under 20% seen once. Sequencing was performed on naive CD4+ T cells from blood. The source is a woman aged 18 to 35 in good health.

Details on this clone: The same CDR3 arises from other DNA sequences in this sample as well. The chain uses TRBV7-2 and TRBJ2-2; D not certain. The V and J ends lost 3 bases and 2 bases respectively, with 4 bases between them. Per germline, CDR1 SGHTA and CDR2 FQGNSA. The CDR3 is made up of 13 amino acids. The chain's CDR3 is CASSLGNTGELFF. CDR3 coding DNA: TGTGCCAGCAGCTTGGGTAACACCGGGGAGCTGTTTTTT.

The CDR3 is CASSARLAGDYNEQFF. In DNA, the CDR3 is TGTGCCAGCAGCGCGCGCTTAGCGGGAGACTATAATGAGCAGTTCTTC. The chain links TRBV7-9 to TRBJ2-1; 9 bases map to TRBD2. The CDR3 is 16 residues long. V shed 5 bases and J 7 bases; nucleotides not matched to a gene: 12. Per germline, CDR1 SEHNR and CDR2 FQNEAQ (reference sequence).

This clone showed up just a few times. This CDR3 is also generated by other DNA sequences in the sample. This chain links TRBV7-9 with TRBJ2-3; D remains ambiguous. Germline V gene lookup returns CDR1 SEHNR and CDR2 FQNEAQ (reference sequence). This CDR3 comprises 12 residues. The ends were cut back, 4 bases at V and 2 bases at J, with 4 bases in the middle. CDR3 sequence: CASSSFTDTQYF. Here the CDR3 DNA reads TGTGCCAGCAGCTCTTTCACAGATACGCAGTATTTT.

Regarding this clone: Within the sample, other DNA sequences also encode this same CDR3. V is TRBV29-1 and J is TRBJ2-1, with TRBD2 identical over 9 bases. This CDR3 has 13 amino acids. Unmatched junction bases numbered 3, after V lost 5 bases and J lost 4 bases. The V gene's germline CDR1 is SQVTM and CDR2 ANQGSEA. The CDR3 DNA is TGCAGCGTTCGGACTAGCGCATACAATGAGCAGTTCTTC. Translated: CSVRTSAYNEQFF.

In this sample, this clone turned up a few times. V usage is TRBV7-9 and J usage is TRBJ2-7; D might be TRBD1 (6 bases). Germline loops: CDR1 SEHNR, CDR2 FQNEAQ (reference sequence). The CDR3 contains 13 residues. Trimming removed 5 bases at V and 2 bases at J, with 10 bases between. The DNA of the CDR3 is TGTGCCAGCAGCCGCCGGGACACCTACGAGCAGTACTTC. As protein: CASSRRDTYEQYF.

This clone was seen more than once but under ten times. The gene calls are TRBV10-3 and TRBJ1-2; a possible D gene is TRBD1 (6 bases). This CDR3 has 12 residues. Trimming left V 3 bases short and J 7 bases short, with 9 bases between. Germline lookup yields CDR1 ENHRY and CDR2 SYGVKD. CDR3 in amino acids: CAISDGQSGYTF. As DNA, the CDR3 is TGTGCCATCAGTGACGGACAGAGTGGCTACACCTTC.

The J gene is TRBJ2-3, the V gene TRBV5-1; D unclear. Germline loops: CDR1 SGHRS, CDR2 YFSETQ. Trimming shortened V by 6 bases and J by 4 bases, and 9 bases separated the two germline ends. CDR3 length: 12 amino acids. The CDR3 here is CASTPGADTQYF. DNA for the CDR3: TGCGCCAGCACCCCTGGGGCAGATACGCAGTATTTT.

The gene calls are TRBV5-1 and TRBJ2-5, with a tentative D call TRBD1 (6 bases). Germline V gene lookup returns CDR1 SGHRS and CDR2 YFSETQ. There are 15 residues in the CDR3. V was trimmed by 1 base and J by 6 bases, leaving 16 bases between them. The CDR3 sequence is CASSLLSGESKTQYF. For the CDR3, the DNA is TGCGCCAGCAGCTTGTTGTCAGGGGAGTCCAAGACCCAGTACTTC.

The sample holds a few counts of this clone. The chain joins TRBV5-4 to TRBJ1-1, with 7 bases that match TRBD1. The CDR3 has 15 amino acids. With 4 bases clipped from V and 0 bases from J, the junction kept 6 bases outside the gene matches. Germline loops: CDR1 SGHNT, CDR2 YYREEE (reference sequence). CDR3 loop: CASSPGGGVNTEAFF. The CDR3 DNA reads TGTGCCAGCAGCCCCGGAGGGGGCGTGAACACTGAAGCTTTCTTT. Complete variable domain (other parts from reference TRBV5-4 and TRBJ1-1): ETGVTQSPTHLIKTRGQQVTLRCSSQSGHNTVSWYQQALGQGPQFIFQYYREEENGRGNFPPRFSGLQFPNYSSELNVNALELDDSALYLCASSPGGGVNTEAFFGQGTRLTVV.

The rearrangement uses TRBV11-2 and TRBJ2-3; maybe TRBD2 (6 bases). Trimming took 5 bases from V and 2 from J, leaving 17 bases between them. The germline CDR1 and CDR2 sequences are SGHAT and FQNNGV. The CDR3 runs to 16 residues. The CDR3 DNA is TGTGCCAGCAGCGCCCGGGGCTTAGCGGACACAGATACGCAGTATTTT. It translates to CASSARGLADTDTQYF.

This clone was counted between two and nine times. CDR3 in DNA: TGTGCCAGTAGTATAGCGAGCGGGCTTGCCCCCTACGAGCAGTACTTC. Translating gives CASSIASGLAPYEQYF. The V and J genes are TRBV19 and TRBJ2-7, with D tentatively TRBD2 (6 bases). Trimming took 1 base from V and 2 from J, leaving 15 bases between them. Per germline, CDR1 LNHDA and CDR2 SQIVND (reference sequence). CDR3 length: 16 residues.

This chain uses TRBV7-2 with TRBJ2-7, with 13 bases fitting TRBD2. CDR1 and CDR2 (germline): SGHTA, FQGNSA. The V gene end was trimmed by 5 bases and the J gene end by 4 bases; junction bases not matched to a gene: 5. CDR3 length equals 15 residues. The CDR3 coding sequence is TGTGCCAGCAGCCGGACTAGCGGGAGTGCGTACGAGCAGTACTTC. It translates to CASSRTSGSAYEQYF.

The J gene is TRBJ1-1, the V gene TRBV6-5, with D possibly TRBD1 on 5 matching bases. This CDR3 is 15 amino acids long. The germline gives CDR1 MNHEY, CDR2 SVGAGI. V dropped 5 bases and J dropped 4 bases, with 17 bases sitting between them. For the CDR3, the DNA is TGTGCCAGCAGTCAGCCAGGGTTCCGGAGCACTGAAGCTTTCTTT. This sequence encodes CASSQPGFRSTEAFF.

This clone was counted a few times. The chain combines TRBV2 with TRBJ2-3; D gene uncertain. The V and J ends lost 5 bases and 6 bases respectively, with 6 bases between them. The CDR3 extends over 11 amino acids. Germline V lookup: CDR1 SNHLY, CDR2 FYNNEI. The CDR3 DNA sequence: TGTGCCAGCAGTCCGGAGGATACGCAGTATTTT. This codes for CASSPEDTQYF.

This clone was observed a handful of times. The chain employs TRBV29-1 and TRBJ2-5; 9 nucleotides align to TRBD1. The junction had 4 bases not matched to a gene; V was cut back by 6 bases and J by 5 bases. Germline V lookup: CDR1 SQVTM, CDR2 ANQGSEA. CDR3 size: 12 residues. The CDR3 loop is CSVGQGKETQYF. CDR3 DNA sequence: TGCAGCGTCGGACAGGGGAAGGAGACCCAGTACTTC. Filled out from reference TRBV29-1 and TRBJ2-5, the complete variable domain reads SAVISQKPSRDICQRGTSLTIQCQVDSQVTMMFWYRQQPGQSLTLIATANQGSEATYESGFVIDKFPISRPNLTFSTLTVSNMSPEDSSIYLCSVGQGKETQYFGPGTRLLVL.

This clone was observed a few times. This rearrangement joins TRBV29-1 to TRBJ2-5; D unresolved. CDR1 is SQVTM, CDR2 ANQGSEA, per germline. This CDR3 has 10 residues. V lost 7 bases and J 2 bases, leaving 5 bases between the germline ends. DNA for the CDR3: TGCAGCGGAAGGCAAGAGACCCAGTACTTC. This codes for CSGRQETQYF.

Concerning this clone itself: The same CDR3 arises from other DNA sequences in this sample as well. This chain joins TRBV5-1 and TRBJ2-5, with D unresolved. Trimming removed 0 bases at V and 2 bases at J, with 5 bases between. The CDR3 has 13 residues. CDR1 and CDR2 (germline): SGHRS, YFSETQ. As DNA, the CDR3 is TGCGCCAGCAGCTTGGTACCACAAGAGACCCAGTACTTC. Protein product: CASSLVPQETQYF.

The J gene is TRBJ2-1, the V gene TRBV19; 8 nucleotides match TRBD1. The CDR3 contains 17 residues. Germline values: CDR1 LNHDA, CDR2 SQIVND (reference sequence). The J segment lost 1 base and the V segment lost 5 bases, leaving 10 bases of the junction unmatched. The DNA for the CDR3 is TGTGCCAGTAGTCCCCGACAGGGGAAGGTTTCCTACAATGAGCAGTTCTTC. Its protein product is CASSPRQGKVSYNEQFF. Looking up the rest from reference TRBV19 and TRBJ2-1 gives the full variable domain: DGGITQSPKYLFRKEGQNVTLSCEQNLNHDAMYWYRQDPGQGLRLIYYSQIVNDFQKGDIAEGYSVSREKKESFPLTVTSAQKNPTAFYLCASSPRQGKVSYNEQFFGPGTRLTVL.

This clone has more than one count but fewer than ten. V usage is TRBV25-1 and J usage is TRBJ2-1, with D possibly being TRBD1 or TRBD2 (5 bases each). Trimming left V 4 bases short and J 10 bases short, with 23 bases between. The germline V gene encodes CDR1 MGHDK and CDR2 SYGVNS. This CDR3 spans 16 amino acids. In DNA form, the CDR3 reads TGTGCCAGCAGTGGTCTCCTAGCAGGGCCTCTCTCGGAGCAGTTCTTC. Translated, it gives CASSGLLAGPLSEQFF.

This clone was seen a handful of times. The chain carries TRBV4-1 and TRBJ2-1; no definite D call. CDR3 size: 14 residues. V was shortened by 4 bases and J by 4 bases, with 11 bases between the two germline ends. Germline V gene sequence: CDR1 MGHRA, CDR2 YSYEKL. The CDR3 protein is CASSLSGQYNEQFF. The CDR3, as DNA: TGCGCCAGCAGCCTTTCGGGCCAGTACAATGAGCAGTTCTTC.

This chain links TRBV18 with TRBJ2-3; TRBD1 agrees at 7 bases. Germline CDR1 is KGHSH and CDR2 is LQKENI. With 3 bases clipped from V and 10 bases from J, the junction kept 22 bases outside the gene matches. The CDR3 is 18 residues long. The CDR3 bases are TGTGCCAGCTCACCTAACAGGGGTGAGGGGAAAAATGTATACGCGCAGTATTTT. The encoded protein is CASSPNRGEGKNVYAQYF.

This clone was seen a handful of times. This sequence joins TRBV7-9 and TRBJ2-1; tentative D call: TRBD1 (5 bases). CDR3 length: 15 residues. Trimming pared 3 bases from V and 5 bases from J, leaving 14 bases between. Per the germline V gene, CDR1 is SEHNR and CDR2 is FQNEAQ (reference sequence). CDR3 in amino acids: CASSLSRVANNEQFF. The CDR3 nucleotides read TGTGCCAGCAGCTTGAGCAGGGTAGCCAACAATGAGCAGTTCTTC.

The genes are TRBV28 and TRBJ1-5; D is unresolved. The germline V and J ends were trimmed by 6 bases and 6 bases, with 21 bases remaining between them. The CDR3 sequence is 16 residues long. Germline CDR1 is MDHEN and CDR2 is SYDVKM. For the CDR3, the DNA is TGTGCCAGCAGCACAACATCGGAAGGGAGAAGTCAGCCCCAGCATTTT. Translating it yields CASSTTSEGRSQPQHF.

This sequence joins TRBV29-1 and TRBJ2-7, with D possibly TRBD2 on 5 matching bases. With 6 bases removed from V and 6 bases from J, the gap between germline ends came to 12 bases. Germline V lookup: CDR1 SQVTM, CDR2 ANQGSEA. The CDR3 has 11 amino acids. The CDR3 bases are TGCAGCGTAAGTTTCCGGGGCGAGCAGTACTTC. Translating it yields CSVSFRGEQYF.

The chain links TRBV10-3 to TRBJ2-1; weak D call: TRBD2 (5 bases). V was shortened by 8 bases and J by 6 bases, with 17 bases between the two germline ends. The CDR3 has 14 residues. Germline CDR1 reads ENHRY; CDR2 reads SYGVKD. In DNA form, the CDR3 reads TGTGCCATCGCTCGCCTGGACTGGGGCAATGAGCAGTTCTTC. Encoded protein: CAIARLDWGNEQFF.

This clone occurred a few times. The J gene is TRBJ2-7, the V gene TRBV7-2, with D tentatively TRBD2 (5 bases). The V gene's germline CDR1 is SGHTA and CDR2 FQGNSA. Trimming left V 8 bases short and J 2 bases short, with 19 bases between. The CDR3 spans 15 residues. The CDR3 loop is CASGRGRVPPYEQYF. In nucleotides, the CDR3 is TGTGCCAGCGGCCGGGGAAGGGTTCCTCCCTACGAGCAGTACTTC.

This clone was found many times. The rearrangement uses TRBV10-3 and TRBJ1-2; TRBD1 aligns across 8 bases. Germline loops: CDR1 ENHRY, CDR2 SYGVKD. V trimming: 4 bases; J trimming: 7 bases; junction bases outside the gene matches: 5. This CDR3 comprises 13 residues. The chain's CDR3 is CAISGTGTFGYTF. CDR3 DNA: TGTGCCATCAGTGGGACAGGGACGTTTGGCTACACCTTC.

This clone was counted only a few times. The chain combines TRBV10-3 with TRBJ2-7; D is perhaps TRBD2 (6 bases). V gave up 4 bases and J gave up 5 bases, with 15 bases separating them. In germline, CDR1 is ENHRY, CDR2 SYGVKD. The CDR3 has 14 amino acids. The CDR3 DNA reads as TGTGCCATCAGTGCTGGCGGGATGGTTAACGAGCAGTACTTC. This gives the protein CAISAGGMVNEQYF.

The V and J genes are TRBV2 and TRBJ2-7, with D tentatively TRBD1 (6 bases). V lost 6 bases to trimming and J lost 3 bases, with 15 bases between them. CDR3 length: 14 residues. Germline lookup yields CDR1 SNHLY and CDR2 FYNNEI. CDR3 in amino acids: CASRTTGQNYEQYF. The CDR3 DNA follows: TGTGCCAGCAGGACAACAGGACAGAACTACGAGCAGTACTTC.

In this sample, this clone turned up a few times. The chain couples TRBV4-1 to TRBJ2-7, with D possibly being TRBD1 (6 bases). This CDR3 has 17 residues. V was cut by 2 bases and J by 0 bases, with 17 bases left in between. Per the germline V gene, CDR1 is MGHRA and CDR2 is YSYEKL. The CDR3 nucleotides read TGCGCCAGCAGCCAAAATTCGGTAGGGGGTAGCTCCTACGAGCAGTACTTC. It translates to CASSQNSVGGSSYEQYF.